These 21 T cell receptor beta chains share one sample of origin, sequenced in a study of brain T cells in children with intractable seizures. The time point was: blood from clinic visit 5 months post-surgery; TSC patient then seizure free. This table comes from immunoSEQ multiplex PCR, and its TCRdb copy is limited to in-frame clones, with some not included. This sample has about 320,000 clones, with roughly 92% found just once. The material sequenced was peripheral blood, taken 5 to 6 months after surgery. The receptors here all came from a boy in the first two years of life with tuberous sclerosis and intractable seizures.

J is TRBJ2-7 and V is TRBV11-3; D may be TRBD2 (6 bases). The CDR3 is made up of 17 amino acids. With 5 bases removed from V and 4 bases from J, the gap between germline ends came to 24 bases. Germline CDR1 is SGHNT and CDR2 is YENEEA. CDR3 amino acids: CASSEHLLRDSRYEQYF. The CDR3 nucleotides read TGTGCCAGCAGCGAACACCTACTCCGGGACTCCCGATACGAGCAGTACTTC.

The chain is built from TRBV13 and TRBJ2-7, with TRBD1 as a possible D gene (7 bases). Germline V CDR1 and CDR2: PRHDT, FYEKMQ (reference sequence). Trimming removed 5 bases from V and 0 bases from J, with 17 bases in between. The CDR3 contains 16 residues. DNA for the CDR3: TGTGCCAGCAGCACATTCCGGGGGACAGACTCCTACGAGCAGTACTTC. Translated, it gives CASSTFRGTDSYEQYF. Full variable domain (rest looked up from reference TRBV13 and TRBJ2-7): AAGVIQSPRHLIKEKRETATLKCYPIPRHDTVYWYQQGPGQDPQFLISFYEKMQSDKGSIPDRFSAQQFSDYHSELNMSSLELGDSALYFCASSTFRGTDSYEQYFGPGTRLTVT.

The CDR3 DNA follows: TGTGCCTGGTGGGACGCTTTGAACACTGAAGCTTTCTTT. This encodes CAWWDALNTEAFF. The genes are TRBV30 and TRBJ1-1, with a weak D call TRBD1 (5 bases). The V gene lost 5 bases and the J gene lost 0 bases, with 10 bases spanning the gap. The CDR3 is made up of 13 amino acids. CDR1 and CDR2 from the germline V gene are GTSNPN and SVGIG (reference sequence).

This chain uses TRBV27 with TRBJ2-7; 8 nucleotides match TRBD1. Germline loops: CDR1 MNHEY, CDR2 SMNVEV (reference sequence). The V segment lost 2 bases and the J segment 1 base; nucleotides outside the gene matches: 1. This CDR3 has 14 residues. As DNA, the CDR3 is TGTGCCAGCAGTTTAAGGGACAGGTCCTACGAGCAGTACTTC. Translating it yields CASSLRDRSYEQYF.

This chain joins TRBV5-5 and TRBJ2-5; D not certain. The CDR3 spans 13 residues. Looked up from germline, CDR1 is SGHKS and CDR2 is YYEKEE (reference sequence). V lost 2 bases and J lost 2, with 7 bases in between. CDR3 loop: CASSFSAQETQYF. The DNA for the CDR3 is TGTGCCAGCAGCTTTTCAGCTCAAGAGACCCAGTACTTC.

This clone was seen just once. The chain carries TRBV6-6 and TRBJ2-1, with 9 bases that match TRBD1. Germline-derived CDR1 and CDR2 are MNHNY and SVGAGI (reference sequence). CDR3 length equals 16 residues. The junction had 8 bases not matched to a gene; V was cut back by 2 bases and J by 6 bases. The chain's CDR3 is CASSYLRDRVSNEQFF. The CDR3 nucleotides are TGTGCCAGCAGTTACCTGCGGGACAGGGTTAGCAATGAGCAGTTCTTC.

This chain connects TRBV11-2 to TRBJ1-3; no clear D gene. This CDR3 has 15 residues. Germline loops: CDR1 SGHAT, CDR2 FQNNGV. The ends were cut back, 2 bases at V and 3 bases at J, with 11 bases in the middle. The CDR3 DNA follows: TGTGCCAGCAGCTTATGGGAGAAGAATGGAAACACCATATATTTT. Protein product: CASSLWEKNGNTIYF. Variable domain in full (rest from reference TRBV11-2 and TRBJ1-3): EAGVAQSPRYKIIEKRQSVAFWCNPISGHATLYWYQQILGQGPKLLIQFQNNGVVDDSQLPKDRFSAERLKGVDSTLKIQPAKLEDSAVYLCASSLWEKNGNTIYFGEGSWLTVV.

The chain employs TRBV14 and TRBJ1-6; D gene unclear. Trimming took off 0 bases at V and 14 bases at J, with 8 bases between the two ends. The CDR3 is made up of 12 amino acids. From germline, CDR1 is SGHDN and CDR2 FVKESK. CDR3 DNA: TGTGCCAGCAGCCAAGAGGACCTCACCCTCCACTTT. Protein: CASSQEDLTLHF.

This clone showed up just once. The J gene is TRBJ1-5, the V gene TRBV2, with D possibly being TRBD1 (6 bases). The germline V and J ends were trimmed by 7 bases and 9 bases, with 22 bases remaining between them. This CDR3 is 15 amino acids long. Germline loops: CDR1 SNHLY, CDR2 FYNNEI. In DNA, the CDR3 is TGTGCCAGCACCGGGGGGGCCAGGGTGACTGGGCCCCAGCATTTT. This gives the protein CASTGGARVTGPQHF. Full variable domain (missing parts from reference TRBV2 and TRBJ1-5): EPEVTQTPSHQVTQMGQEVILRCVPISNHLYFYWYRQILGQKVEFLVSFYNNEISEKSEIFDDQFSVERPDGSNFTLKIRSTKLEDSAMYFCASTGGARVTGPQHFGDGTRLSIL.

The chain uses TRBV19 and TRBJ2-6, with D hard to call. V was clipped by 2 bases and J by 0 bases, with 5 bases between them. This CDR3 has 15 residues. CDR1 is LNHDA and CDR2 is SQIVND in the germline V gene (reference sequence). The CDR3 sequence is CASSIWFSGANVLTF. CDR3 DNA sequence: TGTGCCAGTAGTATATGGTTCTCTGGGGCCAACGTCCTGACTTTC.

V is TRBV19 and J is TRBJ1-1; a possible D gene is TRBD1 (5 bases). Germline assignment: CDR1 LNHDA and CDR2 SQIVND (reference sequence). CDR3 size: 14 residues. V gave up 6 bases and J gave up 0 bases, with 11 bases separating them. Here the CDR3 reads CASSEGVLNTEAFF. The CDR3 coding sequence is TGTGCCAGTAGCGAAGGGGTCCTGAACACTGAAGCTTTCTTT.

The V call is TRBV7-3, the J call TRBJ2-3; D is perhaps TRBD2 (5 bases). The CDR3 length is 14 residues. CDR1 SGHTA and CDR2 FQGTGA come from the germline V gene. V shed 2 bases and J shed 3 bases, with 9 bases lying between them. The CDR3 DNA sequence: TGTGCCAGCAGCTTAGCGGGTCCAACAGATACGCAGTATTTT. Its protein product is CASSLAGPTDTQYF.

The CDR3 region is CSVEVGYEQYF. The DNA for the CDR3 is TGCAGCGTTGAAGTCGGTTACGAGCAGTACTTC. This chain uses TRBV29-1 with TRBJ2-7; D gene unclear. The CDR3 covers 11 residues. CDR1 is SQVTM, CDR2 ANQGSEA, per germline. Trimming left V 1 base short and J 4 bases short, with 5 bases between.

The chain couples TRBV9 to TRBJ2-5, with TRBD2 matching over 8 bases. Unmatched junction bases numbered 9, after V lost 2 bases and J lost 3 bases. CDR3 length: 16 amino acids. The germline V gene encodes CDR1 SGDLS and CDR2 YYNGEE. CDR3 protein: CASSVSLAGMEETQYF. CDR3 in DNA: TGTGCCAGCAGCGTCAGCTTAGCGGGGATGGAAGAGACCCAGTACTTC.

V usage is TRBV12-3 or TRBV12-4 and J usage is TRBJ1-2; no clear D. This CDR3 is 13 amino acids long. V gave up 3 bases and J gave up 4 bases, with 9 bases separating them. The chain's CDR3 is CASSFRVGYGYTF. For the CDR3, the DNA is TGTGCCAGCAGTTTTAGGGTAGGCTATGGCTACACCTTC.

This chain connects TRBV7-2 to TRBJ2-7, with 7 bases lining up with TRBD2. V shed 2 bases and J 4 bases; nucleotides not matched to a gene: 8. The CDR3 totals 15 residues. Per the germline V gene, CDR1 is SGHTA and CDR2 is FQGNSA. The CDR3 loop reads CASSLRSGDWYEQYF. CDR3 bases: TGTGCCAGCAGCTTAAGAAGCGGGGATTGGTACGAGCAGTACTTC.

This rearrangement joins TRBV7-9 to TRBJ1-2; D unclear. Germline-derived CDR1 and CDR2 are SEHNR and FQNEAQ (reference sequence). The CDR3 runs to 15 residues. V lost 0 bases, J lost 5 bases, and 13 bases lay in between. The CDR3 sequence is CASSLALQNAYGYTF. For the CDR3, the DNA is TGTGCCAGCAGCTTAGCGTTACAGAACGCGTATGGCTACACCTTC.

The CDR3 sequence: CASSLRVTDYGYTF. The CDR3 DNA follows: TGTGCCAGCAGTTTAAGGGTGACAGACTATGGCTACACCTTC. V usage is TRBV27 and J usage is TRBJ1-2; tentatively, D is TRBD1 (5 bases). The CDR3 sequence is 14 residues long. Trimming cost V 2 bases and J 3 bases, with 10 bases left between them. Germline assignment: CDR1 MNHEY and CDR2 SMNVEV (reference sequence).

This sequence joins TRBV5-1 and TRBJ1-1, with D hard to call. Germline-derived CDR1 and CDR2 are SGHRS and YFSETQ. The CDR3 loop spans 13 amino acids. Deletions cut 0 bases from V and 7 bases from J, with 10 bases between. Written as DNA, the CDR3 is TGCGCCAGCAGCTTGGCCCCTGCCATTGAAGCTTTCTTT. As protein: CASSLAPAIEAFF. The entire variable domain, with the rest obtained from reference TRBV5-1 and TRBJ1-1, is as follows: KAGVTQTPRYLIKTRGQQVTLSCSPISGHRSVSWYQQTPGQGLQFLFEYFSETQRNKGNFPGRFSGRQFSNSRSEMNVSTLELGDSALYLCASSLAPAIEAFFGQGTRLTVV.

The rearrangement joins TRBV19 to TRBJ1-5, with 7 bases fitting TRBD1. The CDR3 spans 15 residues. Germline assignment: CDR1 LNHDA and CDR2 SQIVND (reference sequence). J gave up 2 bases and V 5 bases, and 6 bases lay outside the gene matches. CDR3 protein: CASSPLGQGNQPQHF. The CDR3 nucleotides are TGTGCCAGTAGTCCTCTTGGACAGGGCAATCAGCCCCAGCATTTT.

This chain connects TRBV29-1 to TRBJ2-6; D not certain. The germline V and J ends were trimmed by 6 bases and 1 base, with 7 bases remaining between them. Germline-derived CDR1 and CDR2 are SQVTM and ANQGSEA. The CDR3 covers 13 residues. The CDR3 sequence: CSVALSGANVLTF. CDR3 in DNA: TGCAGCGTCGCCTTATCTGGGGCCAACGTCCTGACTTTC.